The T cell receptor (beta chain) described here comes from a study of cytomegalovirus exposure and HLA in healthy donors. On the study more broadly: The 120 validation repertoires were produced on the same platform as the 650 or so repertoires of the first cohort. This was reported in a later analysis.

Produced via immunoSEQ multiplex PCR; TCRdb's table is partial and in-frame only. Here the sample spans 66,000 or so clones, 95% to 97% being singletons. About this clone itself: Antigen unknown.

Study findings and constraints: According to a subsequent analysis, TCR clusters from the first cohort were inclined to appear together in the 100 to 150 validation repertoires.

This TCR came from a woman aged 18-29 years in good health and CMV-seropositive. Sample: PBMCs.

The CDR3 DNA follows: TGTGCCAGCTCCAAAATGGGGAGGATAAGCTCCTACGAGCAGTACTTC. The encoded protein is CASSKMGRISSYEQYF. This sequence joins TRBV21-1 and TRBJ2-7; TRBD2 is the table's D call and was not checked against the DNA. TRBV21-1 is a pseudogene. The CDR3 sequence is 16 residues long.